These 10 T cell receptor beta chains originate from one sample sequenced in a study of cytotoxic CD8 clonotypes in ibrutinib-treated CLL. Sequencing used immunoSEQ multiplex PCR; TCRdb keeps in-frame clones, though not all of them. Here the sample spans some 25,000 clones, 69% being singletons. The sequencing used PBMCs, collected at disease progression, from a patient treated with ibrutinib. The receptors here all came from a human donor with chronic lymphocytic leukemia.

The gene calls are TRBV19 and TRBJ2-7; 8 bases map to TRBD2. Germline CDR1 and CDR2: LNHDA and SQIVND (reference sequence). This CDR3 region has 15 residues. The junction had 10 bases not matched to a gene; V was cut back by 6 bases and J by 3 bases. The CDR3 region is CASSHPGTSRYEQYF. Written as DNA, the CDR3 is TGTGCCAGTAGCCACCCCGGGACTAGTCGCTACGAGCAGTACTTC.

The chain joins TRBV6-5 to TRBJ1-1; D is perhaps TRBD1 (5 bases). The ends were cut back, 5 bases at V and 4 bases at J, with 11 bases in the middle. Germline V lookup: CDR1 MNHEY, CDR2 SVGAGI. There are 13 residues in the CDR3. The CDR3 nucleotides are TGTGCCAGCAGTCAGGGTGAGAGCACTGAAGCTTTCTTT. Amino acids: CASSQGESTEAFF.

The V call is TRBV18, the J call TRBJ2-7, with D possibly matching TRBD1 (6 bases). V lost 0 bases, J lost 4 bases, and 7 bases lay in between. The CDR3 has 13 amino acids. Per germline, CDR1 KGHSH and CDR2 LQKENI. This CDR3 reads CASSPPGAYEQYF. The CDR3 region has the DNA TGTGCCAGCTCACCACCGGGGGCTTACGAGCAGTACTTC.

The chain uses TRBV5-6 and TRBJ2-1; a weak D match, TRBD2 (5 bases). Germline CDR1 and CDR2: SGHDT and YYEEEE. Trimming took off 2 bases at V and 12 bases at J, with 15 bases between the two ends. The CDR3 length is 13 residues. The CDR3 sequence: CASSLADLPGQFF. CDR3 nucleotide sequence: TGTGCCAGCAGCTTAGCGGACTTACCCGGGCAGTTCTTC.

There are a few counts of this clone. The chain recombines TRBV2 with TRBJ2-7; no definite D call. The V end lost 5 bases, the J end lost 6 bases, and 11 bases lay between the germline ends. The CDR3 loop spans 12 amino acids. Germline lookup yields CDR1 SNHLY and CDR2 FYNNEI. CDR3 loop: CASSPVGSEQYF. The DNA for the CDR3 is TGTGCCAGCAGTCCCGTAGGGTCCGAGCAGTACTTC.

This clone was observed once. The chain has TRBV2 and TRBJ1-4; tentative D call: TRBD1 (6 bases). Between the trimmed V and J ends, which lost 6 bases and 7 bases, there was a span of 18 bases. Germline CDR1 reads SNHLY; CDR2 reads FYNNEI. The CDR3 spans 15 residues. This chain's CDR3 is CASRPPTGLGEKLFF. The CDR3 bases are TGTGCCAGCAGGCCCCCGACAGGTCTGGGTGAAAAACTGTTTTTT.

This clone showed up just once. V gene TRBV4-2 combines with J gene TRBJ2-3, with 9 bases fitting TRBD1. The ends lost 4 bases at V and 3 bases at J; junction bases unmatched: 5. Per germline, CDR1 LGHNA and CDR2 YNFKEQ. CDR3 length equals 15 residues. DNA of the CDR3: TGTGCCAGCAGCCTGGGGGACAGGGATACAGATACGCAGTATTTT. Its protein product is CASSLGDRDTDTQYF.

This clone was seen once. The chain combines TRBV5-6 with TRBJ2-1, with 10 nucleotides matching TRBD2. Germline CDR1 is SGHDT and CDR2 is YYEEEE. The V gene end was trimmed by 6 bases and the J gene end by 4 bases; junction bases not matched to a gene: 4. The CDR3 is 14 residues long. The CDR3 loop reads CASTTSGAYNEQFF. The DNA of the CDR3 is TGTGCCAGCACCACTAGCGGGGCTTACAATGAGCAGTTCTTC.

This clone has more than one count but fewer than ten. The V call is TRBV27, the J call TRBJ1-1, with 8 bases identical to TRBD1. The CDR3 spans 12 residues. CDR1 and CDR2 from the germline V gene are MNHEY and SMNVEV (reference sequence). The trim removed 5 bases at V and 6 bases at J, leaving 2 bases unmatched. The CDR3 region is CASSLQGAEAFF. For the CDR3, the DNA is TGTGCCAGCAGTCTACAGGGGGCTGAAGCTTTCTTT.

The V and J genes are TRBV4-1 and TRBJ2-1; either TRBD1 or TRBD2 may supply D (6 bases each). This CDR3 is built from 13 residues. Trimming stripped 7 bases from V and 10 bases from J, with 17 bases between. The germline CDR1 and CDR2 sequences are MGHRA and YSYEKL. The CDR3 is CASNPIGGGEQFF. DNA for the CDR3: TGCGCCAGCAACCCGATAGGGGGAGGCGAGCAGTTCTTC.